Below are 19 T cell receptor beta chains sequenced from a single sample in a study of lymphopenia after photon versus proton radiotherapy. Sequenced by immunoSEQ multiplex PCR; TCRdb stores in-frame clones only, minus some. The table has tens of thousands of clones, around 89% seen once. The sample was peripheral blood, taken from a patient treated with proton-based radiotherapy. The source is a man older than 75 with esophageal cancer.

This chain uses TRBV5-5 with TRBJ2-5, with a tentative D call TRBD1 (5 bases). The CDR3 length is 15 residues. V was pared by 1 base and J by 1 base, with 11 bases between. Germline-derived CDR1 and CDR2 are SGHKS and YYEKEE (reference sequence). CDR3 amino acids: CASSLWTTGQETQYF. CDR3 DNA sequence: TGTGCCAGCAGCTTGTGGACAACCGGCCAAGAGACCCAGTACTTC.

The chain employs TRBV27 and TRBJ2-7; the D gene could be TRBD1 or TRBD2 (6 bases each). The CDR3 sequence is 18 residues long. Trimming left V 0 bases short and J 0 bases short, with 18 bases between. Germline lookup yields CDR1 MNHEY and CDR2 SMNVEV (reference sequence). The CDR3, as DNA: TGTGCCAGCAGTTTATCTCCGGGGGCAGGCCAAAGCTCCTACGAGCAGTACTTC. Translated: CASSLSPGAGQSSYEQYF.

The chain has TRBV13 and TRBJ1-1, with D maybe TRBD1 (5 bases). This CDR3 region has 14 residues. Between the trimmed V and J ends, which lost 5 bases and 1 base, there was a span of 11 bases. CDR1 is PRHDT and CDR2 is FYEKMQ in the germline V gene (reference sequence). The CDR3 reads CASSPGPRNTEAFF. CDR3 DNA sequence: TGTGCCAGCAGCCCGGGACCTCGGAACACTGAAGCTTTCTTT.

This sequence joins TRBV5-6 and TRBJ1-6; 9 nucleotides agree with TRBD1. CDR3 length: 16 residues. V was clipped by 4 bases and J by 9 bases; unmatched bases: 11. Germline CDR1 is SGHDT and CDR2 is YYEEEE. CDR3 nucleotide sequence: TGTGCCAGCAGCATCACCGGGACAGGGAGGAGTTCACCCCTCCACTTT. This gives the protein CASSITGTGRSSPLHF.

This clone showed up just once. The rearrangement uses TRBV5-1 and TRBJ2-2; the match to TRBD1 covers 9 bases. Germline loops: CDR1 SGHRS, CDR2 YFSETQ. CDR3 length: 15 residues. Trimming at V came to 5 bases and at J to 0 bases, leaving 2 bases not matched to a gene. CDR3: CASRQGAPNTGELFF. The CDR3 DNA reads TGCGCCAGCAGACAGGGGGCACCGAACACCGGGGAGCTGTTTTTT.

V gene TRBV30 combines with J gene TRBJ1-2; D remains unclear. The CDR3 is made up of 11 amino acids. V was pared by 3 bases and J by 6 bases, with 8 bases between. Germline CDR1 GTSNPN, CDR2 SVGIG (reference sequence). CDR3 residues: CAWSTGHGYTF. The CDR3 DNA is TGTGCCTGGAGCACGGGTCATGGCTACACCTTC. The full variable domain, with the rest looked up from reference TRBV30 and TRBJ1-2, is SQTIHQWPATLVQPVGSPLSLECTVEGTSNPNLYWYRQAAGRGLQLLFYSVGIGQISSEVPQNLSASRPQDRQFILSSKKLLLSDSGFYLCAWSTGHGYTFGSGTRLTVV.

The rearrangement uses TRBV19 and TRBJ2-6, with 11 bases that match TRBD1. Germline V lookup: CDR1 LNHDA, CDR2 SQIVND (reference sequence). After removal of 4 bases from V and 4 bases from J, the junction contained 12 bases not matched to a gene. The CDR3 extends over 19 amino acids. Written as DNA, the CDR3 is TGTGCCAGTAGTAATCGCGTTGGACAGGGGGCGAGAGGGGCCAACGTCCTGACTTTC. It translates to CASSNRVGQGARGANVLTF.

The gene calls are TRBV7-2 and TRBJ2-1; TRBD2 matches 8 bases. Germline V gene data show CDR1 as SGHTA and CDR2 as FQGNSA. The V gene end was trimmed by 4 bases and the J gene end by 3 bases; junction bases not matched to a gene: 17. This CDR3 spans 19 amino acids. The CDR3 loop is CASSSPLLLSGSDYNEQFF. The CDR3, as DNA: TGTGCCAGCAGCTCACCCCTCCTCCTCAGCGGGAGCGACTACAATGAGCAGTTCTTC.

The V gene is TRBV29-1, the J gene TRBJ2-1; the D gene is possibly TRBD1 (6 bases). The CDR3 has 14 amino acids. Germline CDR1 is SQVTM and CDR2 is ANQGSEA. V was pared by 0 bases and J by 2 bases, with 8 bases between. The CDR3 DNA reads as TGCAGCGTTGAAGAAGACAGGCCCTACAATGAGCAGTTCTTC. It translates to CSVEEDRPYNEQFF.

The chain carries TRBV5-4 and TRBJ2-7; no reliable D call. This CDR3 has 11 residues. Trimming cost V 4 bases and J 4 bases, with 6 bases left between them. Germline V gene sequence: CDR1 SGHNT, CDR2 YYREEE (reference sequence). Written as DNA, the CDR3 is TGTGCCAGCAGCACCCATTACGAGCAGTACTTC. It yields the protein CASSTHYEQYF.

This rearrangement joins TRBV10-1 to TRBJ2-7; TRBD2 matches 14 bases. This CDR3 is 17 amino acids long. The junction had 10 bases not matched to a gene; V was cut back by 7 bases and J by 2 bases. From germline, CDR1 is WNHNN and CDR2 SYGVQD (reference sequence). CDR3 loop: CASTRLAGGPFPYEQYF. In DNA form, the CDR3 reads TGCGCCAGCACTAGACTAGCGGGAGGGCCGTTTCCCTACGAGCAGTACTTC.

The rearrangement links TRBV19 to TRBJ1-1; 7 bases agree with TRBD1. This CDR3 spans 14 amino acids. The germline V gene encodes CDR1 LNHDA and CDR2 SQIVND (reference sequence). J was trimmed by 3 bases and V by 5 bases; bases with no gene match: 6. CDR3 sequence reads: CASSPDDRDTEAFF. CDR3 coding DNA: TGTGCCAGTAGTCCAGACGACAGGGACACTGAAGCTTTCTTT.

The chain has TRBV6-5 and TRBJ2-2, with 8 bases fitting TRBD1. The junction had 3 bases not matched to a gene; V was cut back by 0 bases and J by 6 bases. CDR1 and CDR2 (germline): MNHEY, SVGAGI. The CDR3 consists of 15 residues. The DNA of the CDR3 is TGTGCCAGCAGTTACTCGACAGGGGTGGCCGGGGAGCTGTTTTTT. Its translation: CASSYSTGVAGELFF.

The rearrangement uses TRBV11-2 and TRBJ2-1, with a tentative D call TRBD1 (5 bases). The CDR3 extends over 11 amino acids. Germline V CDR1 and CDR2: SGHAT, FQNNGV. Trimming shortened V by 4 bases and J by 12 bases, and 10 bases separated the two germline ends. CDR3 in DNA: TGTGCCAGCAGCTGGGGCTACGGGCAGTTCTTC. It specifies CASSWGYGQFF.

The genes are TRBV5-4 and TRBJ2-3; 13 bases fit TRBD2. Germline V lookup: CDR1 SGHNT, CDR2 YYREEE (reference sequence). After removal of 3 bases from V and 2 bases from J, the junction contained 9 bases not matched to a gene. The CDR3 has 18 amino acids. In DNA form, the CDR3 reads TGTGCCAGCAGCTCCCCCTCCGGGACTAGCGGGGCCACAGATACGCAGTATTTT. Protein sequence: CASSSPSGTSGATDTQYF. Together with reference TRBV5-4 and TRBJ2-3, the CDR3 gives the full variable domain: ETGVTQSPTHLIKTRGQQVTLRCSSQSGHNTVSWYQQALGQGPQFIFQYYREEENGRGNFPPRFSGLQFPNYSSELNVNALELDDSALYLCASSSPSGTSGATDTQYFGPGTRLTVL.

J is TRBJ2-5 and V is TRBV11-2; 7 bases line up with TRBD2. Trimming at V came to 5 bases and at J to 1 base, leaving 7 bases not matched to a gene. The CDR3 is 15 amino acids. From germline, CDR1 is SGHAT and CDR2 FQNNGV. CDR3 residues: CASSQIAGRQETQYF. CDR3 nucleotide sequence: TGTGCCAGCAGCCAAATAGCGGGCCGCCAAGAGACCCAGTACTTC.

The chain employs TRBV5-6 and TRBJ1-2; D possibly corresponds to TRBD1 (6 bases). Trimming took off 7 bases at V and 7 bases at J, with 17 bases between the two ends. Germline V gives CDR1 SGHDT, CDR2 YYEEEE. This CDR3 contains 13 residues. CDR3 coding DNA: TGTGCCAGCCGACAGGTCGGGCGAGGTGGCTACACCTTC. Its protein product is CASRQVGRGGYTF.

The chain recombines TRBV19 with TRBJ1-5, with 7 nucleotides matching TRBD1. The CDR3 totals 15 residues. J gave up 4 bases and V 7 bases, and 10 bases lay outside the gene matches. Germline lookup yields CDR1 LNHDA and CDR2 SQIVND (reference sequence). The CDR3 DNA sequence: TGTGCCAGTAACCTACTACGGGACAGAAATCAGCCCCAGCATTTT. Translating it yields CASNLLRDRNQPQHF.

The chain is built from TRBV2 and TRBJ2-6; no clear D. Germline V gives CDR1 SNHLY, CDR2 FYNNEI. V was clipped by 1 base and J by 2 bases, with 12 bases between them. The CDR3 loop spans 17 amino acids. CDR3 residues: CASSEEAASPGANVLTF. Here the CDR3 DNA reads TGTGCCAGCAGTGAAGAGGCGGCCTCCCCTGGGGCCAACGTCCTGACTTTC.